Listed below are T cell receptor beta chains from one sample, sequenced in a study of T cells after yellow fever vaccination. TCRdb re-derived calls from the 5' RACE reads in MiXCR, one entry per CDR3 protein. The sample contains approximately 350,000 distinct CDR3 sequences, roughly 12% of which appear only once. Material: PBMCs, obtained on the day of the first yellow fever vaccination. All receptors come from a man aged 18 to 30 who received the YFV17D yellow fever vaccine. Each CDR3 is given with its conserved first and last residue. A D gene is named only where the DNA matches it firmly. Rows may omit the clone size; those that give it use once, few, many or a size class.

V gene	clone size	D gene	J gene	CDR3 DNA	CDR3 protein
TRBV5-1	NA	NA	TRBJ2-2	TGCGCCAGCAGCTTGGCCGTAGGGAACACCGGGGAGCTGTTTTTT	CASSLAVGNTGELFF
TRBV5-5	few	NA	TRBJ2-3	TGTGCCAGCAGCTTTTCTGCACCAGATACGCAGTATTTT	CASSFSAPDTQYF
TRBV9	NA	NA	TRBJ1-2	TGTGCCAGCAGCGTAGCTTCTTATGGCTACACCTTC	CASSVASYGYTF
TRBV7-9	few	NA	TRBJ1-1	TGTGCCAGCAGCTCTATTGGTTTCACTGAAGCTTTCTTT	CASSSIGFTEAFF
TRBV20-1	few	NA	TRBJ1-4	TGCAGTGCTAGAGATGGTTATAATGAAAAACTGTTTTTT	CSARDGYNEKLFF
TRBV28	NA	NA	TRBJ1-5	TGTGCCAGCAGTTTAGGGCAGGGATCTGCGAATCAGCCCCAGCATTTT	CASSLGQGSANQPQHF
TRBV6-5	few	NA	TRBJ1-2	TGTGCCAGCGGCCCTATCTATGGCTACACCTTC	CASGPIYGYTF
TRBV21-1	few	NA	TRBJ2-7	TGTGCCAGCAGCAAAGCGCCGTTGCCCCGGGCAGGGGTCTACGAGCAGTACTTC	CASSKAPLPRAGVYEQYF
TRBV20-1	NA	TRBD1	TRBJ1-1	TGCAGTGCCCGAAAGGGGGCTTTGAACACTGAAGCTTTCTTT	CSARKGALNTEAFF
TRBV7-4	NA	NA	TRBJ1-4	TGTGCCAGCAGCCCATGGACATCAACTAATGAAAAACTGTTTTTT	CASSPWTSTNEKLFF
TRBV5-1	NA	NA	TRBJ1-1	TGCGCCAGCAGCTTGGATGGACAGCTTAACACTGAAGCTTTCTTT	CASSLDGQLNTEAFF
TRBV3-1	many	NA	TRBJ2-2	TGTGCCAGCAGTCGAGGGTCCGGCACCGGGGAGCTGTTTTTT	CASSRGSGTGELFF
TRBV7-2	NA	NA	TRBJ2-5	TGTGCCAGCAGCCCCCCTGGGGCAGCGGAGACCCAGTACTTC	CASSPPGAAETQYF
TRBV2	NA	NA	TRBJ1-5	TGTGCCAGCATGGGGGGGCTCAGTCAGCCCCAGCATTTT	CASMGGLSQPQHF
TRBV12-3/TRBV12-4	NA	TRBD1	TRBJ1-1	TGTGCCAGCAGTTTCCCGGGACAGGGGTTGCTGGATCCACTGAACACTGAAGCTTTCTTT	CASSFPGQGLLDPLNTEAFF
TRBV4-3	few	NA	TRBJ2-7	TGCGCCAGCAGCCAAGATTGGTCGTGGAGGTACGAGCAGTACTTC	CASSQDWSWRYEQYF
TRBV5-1	NA	NA	TRBJ1-1	TGCGCCAGCAGCTTGCCGGCAGGGACTGAAGCTTTCTTT	CASSLPAGTEAFF
TRBV7-3	many	NA	TRBJ2-3	TGTGCCAGCAGCCCCGGACCAGCCACAGATACGCAGTATTTT	CASSPGPATDTQYF
TRBV2	NA	TRBD1	TRBJ1-2	TGTGCCGGTATATTCGACAGGGGAGCTAACTATGGCTACACCTTC	CAGIFDRGANYGYTF
TRBV27	few	NA	TRBJ2-2	TGTGCCAGCGCCTTATTGAACACCGGGGAGCTGTTTTTT	CASALLNTGELFF
TRBV29-1	few	NA	TRBJ2-1	TGCAGCGTTGTTAGGGTGGGGAATGAGCAGTTCTTC	CSVVRVGNEQFF
TRBV12-3/TRBV12-4	NA	TRBD2	TRBJ2-3	TGTGCCAGCAAAGCGGGGAAAGATACGCAGTATTTT	CASKAGKDTQYF
TRBV4-3	NA	TRBD1	TRBJ1-4	TGCGCCAGCAGGTTATCGACAGGGGGAAATGAAAAACTGTTTTTT	CASRLSTGGNEKLFF
TRBV20-1	NA	TRBD2	TRBJ2-3	TGCAGTGCTAGAGCCCCTTTAGGAGCGGGGGGCCTGCGTGTGCAGTATTTT	CSARAPLGAGGLRVQYF
TRBV6-1	NA	TRBD1	TRBJ2-1	TGTGCCAGCAGTAGGGACAGGGGGTCCTACAATGAGCAGTTCTTC	CASSRDRGSYNEQFF
TRBV5-1	NA	NA	TRBJ2-1	TGCGCCAGCAGTGGTCAGGGGGGCGCTTACAATGAGCAGTTCTTC	CASSGQGGAYNEQFF
TRBV4-1	NA	NA	TRBJ1-5	TGCGCCAGCGGCCTCTCGGGTCAAAGGAATCAGCCCCAGCATTTT	CASGLSGQRNQPQHF
TRBV7-2	few	TRBD2	TRBJ2-3	TGTGCCAGCAGCCCGCGGGGGACCACAGATACGCAGTATTTT	CASSPRGTTDTQYF
TRBV6-1	NA	NA	TRBJ1-3	TGTGCCAGCAGGTCGGTAGGGGCCACTACTGGAAACACCATATATTTT	CASRSVGATTGNTIYF